This T cell receptor beta chain is drawn from a study of blood T cell repertoires in COVID-19. Recruited during active infection, patients (from Seattle) were subsequently followed longitudinally. Authors' analysis steps: Reference gene primer amplification in the assay estimated nucleated cell counts. Clones were sequenced by immunoSEQ multiplex PCR, and TCRdb holds only the in-frame ones, with some missing. The V and J calls and clone size were taken over from that table, and D and trimming were inferred from the DNA. The top ten clones hold around 5.5% of a sample with around 210,000 clones, approximately 85% of them seen once. The V end lost 1 base, the J end lost 0 bases, and 4 bases lay between the germline ends. Germline V gene sequence: CDR1 SGHTA, CDR2 FQGTGA. CDR3 size: 15 residues.

Source material: peripheral blood. V gene TRBV7-3 combines with J gene TRBJ1-6; D ambiguous. The receptor was isolated from a man over 45 with COVID-19, enrolled during active disease. The CDR3 loop reads CASSLSSSYNSPLHF. The CDR3 DNA is TGTGCCAGCAGCTTAAGCAGCTCCTATAATTCACCCCTCCACTTT.